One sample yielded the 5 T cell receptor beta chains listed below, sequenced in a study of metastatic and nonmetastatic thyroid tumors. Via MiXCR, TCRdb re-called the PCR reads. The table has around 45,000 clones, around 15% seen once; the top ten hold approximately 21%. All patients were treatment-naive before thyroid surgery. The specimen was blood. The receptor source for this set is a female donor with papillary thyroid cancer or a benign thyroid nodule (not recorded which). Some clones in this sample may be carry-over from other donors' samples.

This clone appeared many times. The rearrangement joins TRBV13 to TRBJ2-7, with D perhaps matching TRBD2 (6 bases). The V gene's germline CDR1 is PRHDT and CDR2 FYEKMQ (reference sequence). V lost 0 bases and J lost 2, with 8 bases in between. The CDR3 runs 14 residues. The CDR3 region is CASSLGTRAYEQYF. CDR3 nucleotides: TGTGCCAGCAGCTTAGGGACTAGAGCCTACGAGCAGTACTTC.

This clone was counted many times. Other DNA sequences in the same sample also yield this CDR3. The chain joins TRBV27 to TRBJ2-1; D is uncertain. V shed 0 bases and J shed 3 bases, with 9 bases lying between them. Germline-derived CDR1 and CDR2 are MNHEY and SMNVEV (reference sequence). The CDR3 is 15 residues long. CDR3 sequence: CASSLSASGYNEQFF. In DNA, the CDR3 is TGTGCCAGCAGTTTATCGGCTAGTGGCTACAATGAGCAGTTCTTC.

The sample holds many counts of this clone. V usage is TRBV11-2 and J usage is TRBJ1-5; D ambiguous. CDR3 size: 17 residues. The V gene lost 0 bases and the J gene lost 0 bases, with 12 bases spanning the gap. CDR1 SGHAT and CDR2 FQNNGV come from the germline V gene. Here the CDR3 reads CASSLDGVGLSNQPQHF. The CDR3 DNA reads TGTGCCAGCAGCTTAGATGGGGTCGGACTTAGCAATCAGCCCCAGCATTTT.

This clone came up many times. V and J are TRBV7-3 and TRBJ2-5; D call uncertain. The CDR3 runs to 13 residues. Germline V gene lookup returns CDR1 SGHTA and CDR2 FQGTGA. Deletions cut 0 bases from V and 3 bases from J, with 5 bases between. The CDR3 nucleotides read TGTGCCAGCAGCTTAACTGGGGAAGAGACCCAGTACTTC. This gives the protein CASSLTGEETQYF.

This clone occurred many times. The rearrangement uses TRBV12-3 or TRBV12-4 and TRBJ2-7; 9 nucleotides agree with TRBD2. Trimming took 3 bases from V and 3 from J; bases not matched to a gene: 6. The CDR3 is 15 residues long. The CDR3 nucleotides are TGTGCCAGCAGTTTTGTGCGGGAGGGCCTCTACGAGCAGTACTTC. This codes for CASSFVREGLYEQYF.